This TCR beta chain appears in the sequencing data of a study of regulatory T cells in long-lasting Graves disease. There are many counts of this clonotype. This sample's time point: persistent/refractory GD, antithyroid drugs over 5 years with positive TRAb. Isolated PBMC RNA provided the starting material for the TCR library. Guidelines of the American Thyroid Association were used to diagnose Graves' disease. V gave up 4 bases and J gave up 8 bases; unmatched junction bases: 15. CDR3 length: 16 residues. The germline V gene encodes CDR1 KGHDR and CDR2 SFDVKD. Combining iRepertoire HTBI primers with Arm-PCR of CDR3 regions, the authors built TCR beta libraries. A single record per CDR3 protein comes from TCRdb applying MiXCR to the multiplex PCR reads. The sample carries roughly 500,000 distinct CDR3 sequences, roughly 21% recorded once.

The sequencing here drew on peripheral blood mononuclear cells (PBMCs), taken when the disease was refractory, from a patient treated with antithyroid drugs. The receptor comes from a female donor with Graves disease. V and J are TRBV24-1 and TRBJ1-2, with 7 bases aligning to TRBD1. CDR3 region: CATSDAGQAEGGGYTF. The DNA of the CDR3 is TGTGCCACCAGTGACGCCGGACAGGCCGAGGGGGGAGGCTACACCTTC.